These 10 T cell receptor beta chains were all obtained from the same sample, sequenced in a study of CD8+ T cells in alopecia areata. Regarding treatment: oral pan-JAK inhibitor, 5-10 mg twice daily. Extracted RNA was reverse transcribed into cDNA, the sequencing template. The repertoire was sequenced with immunoSEQ multiplex PCR; TCRdb's copy has only in-frame clones and lacks some. There are fewer than 250,000 clones in the sample; 64% occur only once, and roughly 4.2% lies in the top ten. This specimen consisted of CD4+ T cells sorted from blood, obtained at week 4, from a patient treated with tofacitinib. All receptors come from a human donor with alopecia areata.

This clone was seen only a few times. The V gene is TRBV11-2, the J gene TRBJ2-5; D is unclear. The V gene's germline CDR1 is SGHAT and CDR2 FQNNGV. V was cut by 0 bases and J by 1 base, with 6 bases left in between. CDR3 length: 14 amino acids. CDR3 nucleotide sequence: TGTGCCAGCAGCTTAGATCGCAGCCAAGAGACCCAGTACTTC. This codes for CASSLDRSQETQYF.

This chain links TRBV19 with TRBJ2-1, with 13 bases matching TRBD2. V shed 5 bases, J shed 7 bases, and the junction held 5 bases outside the gene matches. Germline V CDR1 and CDR2: LNHDA, SQIVND (reference sequence). The CDR3 has 15 residues. The chain's CDR3 is CASSSGLAGLNEQFF. The CDR3 DNA is TGTGCCAGTAGTTCGGGACTAGCGGGGCTGAATGAGCAGTTCTTC.

This clone is a singleton in its sample. The CDR3 DNA reads as TGTGCCTGGAGTGTATCGGCTGAGCAGTTCTTC. This encodes CAWSVSAEQFF. The chain joins TRBV30 to TRBJ2-1; D unclear. Trimming removed 0 bases at V and 9 bases at J, with 6 bases between. Germline V gene sequence: CDR1 GTSNPN, CDR2 SVGIG (reference sequence). The length of the CDR3 is 11 residues.

The chain links TRBV7-2 to TRBJ2-7; TRBD1 agrees at 10 bases. Germline V lookup: CDR1 SGHTA, CDR2 FQGNSA. V was clipped by 1 base and J by 6 bases; unmatched bases: 6. The CDR3 is 15 amino acids. The CDR3: CASSLDGTGVREQYF. The CDR3 DNA reads as TGTGCCAGCAGCTTAGACGGGACAGGGGTTCGCGAGCAGTACTTC.

This chain links TRBV7-8 with TRBJ2-1; D not resolved. CDR1 is SGHVS, CDR2 FQNEAQ, per germline. This CDR3 comprises 17 residues. V lost 0 bases, J lost 0 bases, and 12 bases lay in between. CDR3 sequence reads: CASSLARIARSYNEQFF. CDR3 DNA sequence: TGTGCCAGCAGCTTAGCGCGAATAGCTCGCTCCTACAATGAGCAGTTCTTC. Combining the CDR3 with reference TRBV7-8 and TRBJ2-1 gives the whole variable domain GAGVSQSPRYKVAKRGQDVALRCDPISGHVSLFWYQQALGQGPEFLTYFQNEAQLDKSGLPSDRFFAERPEGSVSTLKIQRTQQEDSAVYLCASSLARIARSYNEQFFGPGTRLTVL.

In its sample, this clone was seen many times. The chain has TRBV7-2 and TRBJ2-3; 7 bases line up with TRBD1. Germline V lookup: CDR1 SGHTA, CDR2 FQGNSA. CDR3 length: 16 residues. V shed 8 bases, J shed 2 bases, and the junction held 13 bases outside the gene matches. The CDR3 nucleotides are TGTGCCAGCGGGTTTAAGGGGACAGAACCCACAGATACGCAGTATTTT. Translated, it gives CASGFKGTEPTDTQYF.

The rearrangement links TRBV4-2 to TRBJ2-1; TRBD2 aligns across 7 bases. V was clipped by 4 bases and J by 2 bases; unmatched bases: 5. This CDR3 comprises 15 residues. The germline gives CDR1 LGHNA, CDR2 YNFKEQ. CDR3 in amino acids: CASSLQGGTYNEQFF. Here the CDR3 DNA reads TGTGCCAGCAGCCTTCAGGGAGGGACCTACAATGAGCAGTTCTTC.

This chain uses TRBV30 with TRBJ2-1; 10 nucleotides line up with TRBD2. The germline CDR1 and CDR2 sequences are GTSNPN and SVGIG (reference sequence). J was trimmed by 6 bases and V by 3 bases; bases with no gene match: 8. The CDR3 extends over 15 amino acids. In DNA form, the CDR3 reads TGTGCCTGGAGCTTACTAGCGGGGACGTCCAATGAGCAGTTCTTC. Protein: CAWSLLAGTSNEQFF.

This clone was picked up a small number of times. The rearrangement uses TRBV29-1 and TRBJ2-1; D may match TRBD1 or TRBD2 (6 bases each). Germline CDR1 is SQVTM and CDR2 is ANQGSEA. This CDR3 has 12 amino acids. V gave up 7 bases and J gave up 6 bases, with 13 bases separating them. The CDR3 region is CSGGALANEQFF. As DNA, the CDR3 is TGCAGCGGGGGGGCCCTCGCCAATGAGCAGTTCTTC.

The CDR3: CSGQGAMNTEAFF. The DNA of the CDR3 is TGCAGCGGACAGGGGGCGATGAACACTGAAGCTTTCTTT. The chain employs TRBV29-1 and TRBJ1-1; TRBD1 agrees at 10 bases. V shed 7 bases, J shed 0 bases, and the junction held 2 bases outside the gene matches. Per germline, CDR1 SQVTM and CDR2 ANQGSEA. The CDR3 is 13 amino acids.